Following are 23 T cell receptor beta chains from one sample sequenced in a study of graft-versus-host responses after intestinal transplantation. The method was immunoSEQ multiplex PCR; TCRdb's version includes in-frame clones alone and lacks a portion of them. Counted here are just over 7,500 clones, roughly four fifths occurring once; the ten biggest clones make up 9.5% to 15%. Graft samples were processed, releasing intraepithelial and lamina propria lymphocytes. The starting material was ileum tissue, obtained roughly 230 days after intestinal transplant. The receptors originated from a human patient who received an intestinal transplant, so some T cells may come from the graft donor.

The rearrangement links TRBV7-2 to TRBJ2-1, with 8 positions matching TRBD2. CDR1 is SGHTA, CDR2 FQGNSA, per germline. CDR3 length: 15 residues. Unmatched junction bases numbered 2, after V lost 1 base and J lost 3 bases. For the CDR3, the DNA is TGTGCCAGCAGCTTAGACCGGGGGGGCTACAATGAGCAGTTCTTC. Protein: CASSLDRGGYNEQFF.

The genes are TRBV10-3 and TRBJ2-7, with 10 bases matching TRBD1. The CDR3 covers 14 residues. The V and J ends lost 10 bases and 2 bases, in that order; junction bases with no gene match: 8. CDR1 ENHRY and CDR2 SYGVKD come from the germline V gene. The CDR3 nucleotides read TGTGCCACCACCGACAGGGGGCTAACCTACGAGCAGTACTTC. Its protein is CATTDRGLTYEQYF.

The chain combines TRBV28 with TRBJ2-7; D is possibly TRBD2 (6 bases). Per the germline V gene, CDR1 is MDHEN and CDR2 is SYDVKM. The CDR3 is made up of 15 amino acids. Trimming pared 6 bases from V and 3 bases from J, leaving 18 bases between. CDR3 residues: CASRDGNSGYYEQYF. CDR3 nucleotide sequence: TGTGCCAGCAGGGATGGAAATAGCGGTTACTACGAGCAGTACTTC.

V gene TRBV2 combines with J gene TRBJ2-1; D remains ambiguous. The CDR3 length is 15 residues. Trimming removed 4 bases from V and 0 bases from J, with 10 bases in between. CDR1 SNHLY and CDR2 FYNNEI come from the germline V gene. The CDR3, as DNA: TGTGCCAGCAGTGCTCAGCCGGGCTCCTACAATGAGCAGTTCTTC. This sequence encodes CASSAQPGSYNEQFF.

A single count supports this clone. The chain links TRBV7-2 to TRBJ2-2; maybe TRBD2 (6 bases). Germline V gives CDR1 SGHTA, CDR2 FQGNSA. The ends were cut back, 0 bases at V and 1 base at J, with 6 bases in the middle. CDR3 size: 15 residues. CDR3 sequence reads: CASSLAGGNTGELFF. The CDR3 DNA sequence: TGTGCCAGCAGCTTAGCGGGGGGGAACACCGGGGAGCTGTTTTTT.

The CDR3 loop is CATSREQGPETQYF. As DNA, the CDR3 is TGTGCCACCAGCAGAGAACAGGGTCCCGAGACCCAGTACTTC. This chain joins TRBV15 and TRBJ2-5, with D possibly TRBD1 on 6 matching bases. CDR3 length equals 14 residues. CDR1 and CDR2 (germline): LNHNV, YYDKDF (reference sequence). V gave up 0 bases and J gave up 5 bases, with 10 bases separating them.

The rearrangement joins TRBV19 to TRBJ2-7; D might be TRBD2 (6 bases). The CDR3 consists of 12 residues. V was cut by 6 bases and J by 6 bases, with 12 bases left in between. CDR1 and CDR2 (germline): LNHDA, SQIVND (reference sequence). The CDR3 reads CASRRDVGEQYF. DNA for the CDR3: TGTGCCAGTAGGCGGGACGTAGGCGAGCAGTACTTC.

The V call is TRBV7-6, the J call TRBJ2-7; D may be TRBD1 (6 bases). From germline, CDR1 is SGHVS and CDR2 FNYEAQ. The CDR3 totals 14 residues. The germline V and J ends were trimmed by 3 bases and 2 bases, with 11 bases remaining between them. In nucleotides, the CDR3 is TGTGCCAGCAGCTTTTCGACAGGTACCTACGAGCAGTACTTC. It yields the protein CASSFSTGTYEQYF.

In its sample, this clone ranks as medium-sized. The chain is built from TRBV11-3 and TRBJ2-7; TRBD2 aligns across 7 bases. Trimming took 5 bases from V and 2 from J; bases not matched to a gene: 12. The CDR3 extends over 16 amino acids. In germline, CDR1 is SGHNT, CDR2 YENEEA. CDR3 nucleotide sequence: TGTGCCAGCAGCCGTACGCTAGCGGACCGAACCTACGAGCAGTACTTC. Translated, it gives CASSRTLADRTYEQYF. Full variable domain (outside the CDR3, taken from reference TRBV11-3 and TRBJ2-7): EAGVVQSPRYKIIEKKQPVAFWCNPISGHNTLYWYLQNLGQGPELLIRYENEEAVDDSQLPKDRFSAERLKGVDSTLKIQPAELGDSAVYLCASSRTLADRTYEQYFGPGTRLTVT.

This chain links TRBV4-3 with TRBJ2-1, with 9 bases identical to TRBD2. This CDR3 contains 16 residues. The V gene end was trimmed by 1 base and the J gene end by 7 bases; junction bases not matched to a gene: 8. CDR1 is LGHNA, CDR2 YSLEER, per germline. CDR3 DNA sequence: TGCGCCAGCAGCCAAGCGGCGGCGGGGGGGCTAAATGAGCAGTTCTTC. As protein: CASSQAAAGGLNEQFF.

The rearrangement uses TRBV25-1 and TRBJ2-2, with 11 nucleotides matching TRBD2. CDR1 and CDR2 (germline): MGHDK, SYGVNS. This CDR3 comprises 16 residues. Trimming took 0 bases from V and 6 from J; bases not matched to a gene: 3. The CDR3 coding sequence is TGTGCCAGCAGTGAATATGGTAGCGGGGGGGCCGGGGAGCTGTTTTTT. Translating it yields CASSEYGSGGAGELFF. The whole variable domain, remainder taken from reference TRBV25-1 and TRBJ2-2, is EADIYQTPRYLVIGTGKKITLECSQTMGHDKMYWYQQDPGMELHLIHYSYGVNSTEKGDLSSESTVSRIRTEHFPLTLESARPSHTSQYLCASSEYGSGGAGELFFGEGSRLTVL.

The chain joins TRBV30 to TRBJ1-1, with D uncertain. The CDR3 spans 13 residues. The germline gives CDR1 GTSNPN, CDR2 SVGIG (reference sequence). With 1 base removed from V and 2 bases from J, the gap between germline ends came to 8 bases. The CDR3 nucleotides are TGTGCCTGGAGTGCCCAGGTAAACACTGAAGCTTTCTTT. Translating it yields CAWSAQVNTEAFF.

There are a few counts of this clone. The chain links TRBV10-3 to TRBJ2-7, with 12 bases fitting TRBD2. The CDR3 length is 14 residues. Trimming at V came to 8 bases and at J to 1 base, leaving 3 bases not matched to a gene. CDR1 is ENHRY and CDR2 is SYGVKD in the germline V gene. The CDR3 DNA reads as TGTGCCATCCGGACTAGCGGGAAGTCCTACGAGCAGTACTTC. It is translated as CAIRTSGKSYEQYF.

CDR3 bases: TGTGCCAGCAGTAAGTGGGCAGATACTGAAGCTTTCTTT. Encoded protein: CASSKWADTEAFF. The chain carries TRBV6-5 and TRBJ1-1, with no clear D. Germline loops: CDR1 MNHEY, CDR2 SVGAGI. This CDR3 has 13 residues. Deletions cut 5 bases from V and 5 bases from J, with 12 bases between.

This clone has a handful of counts. The chain recombines TRBV23-1 with TRBJ1-3, with 7 bases that match TRBD1. TRBV23-1 falls under the ORF class, with uncertain function. After removal of 2 bases from V and 2 bases from J, the junction contained 15 bases not matched to a gene. The CDR3 is 19 residues long. The CDR3 sequence is CASSQARQGNLSPGNTIYF. In DNA form, the CDR3 reads TGCGCCAGCAGTCAAGCGCGACAGGGTAATCTCTCCCCTGGAAACACCATATATTTT.

The CDR3 sequence is CASSMGLSGGNEQFF. The CDR3 DNA is TGTGCCAGTAGTATGGGCCTTAGCGGGGGGAATGAGCAGTTCTTC. The chain links TRBV19 to TRBJ2-1, with TRBD2 matching over 10 bases. V gave up 3 bases and J gave up 7 bases; unmatched junction bases: 6. The germline V gene has CDR1 LNHDA and CDR2 SQIVND (reference sequence). The CDR3 runs 15 residues.

V usage is TRBV7-2 and J usage is TRBJ1-2; D gene uncertain. The CDR3 length is 12 residues. V was pared by 5 bases and J by 7 bases, with 11 bases between. CDR1 SGHTA and CDR2 FQGNSA come from the germline V gene. Here the CDR3 reads CASSIRRSGYTF. The CDR3 DNA reads as TGTGCCAGCAGCATCCGGAGGAGTGGCTACACCTTC.

This clone has more than one count but fewer than ten. The V and J genes are TRBV5-1 and TRBJ2-6; D is possibly TRBD1 (6 bases). V was cut by 3 bases and J by 0 bases, with 13 bases left in between. The V gene's germline CDR1 is SGHRS and CDR2 YFSETQ. The CDR3 runs to 17 residues. The CDR3 protein is CASSSDSLNSGANVLTF. In nucleotides, the CDR3 is TGCGCCAGCAGCTCGGACAGCCTTAACTCTGGGGCCAACGTCCTGACTTTC.

The rearrangement links TRBV11-3 to TRBJ2-1; a possible D gene is TRBD2 (6 bases). The length of the CDR3 is 12 residues. The V gene's germline CDR1 is SGHNT and CDR2 YENEEA. V was shortened by 1 base and J by 9 bases, with 7 bases between the two germline ends. The chain's CDR3 is CASSLAGGEQFF. Written as DNA, the CDR3 is TGTGCCAGCAGCTTAGCCGGGGGTGAGCAGTTCTTC.

The chain uses TRBV10-1 and TRBJ1-2; a possible D gene is TRBD1 (5 bases). The CDR3 spans 13 residues. Trimming cost V 6 bases and J 4 bases, with 12 bases left between them. Germline lookup yields CDR1 WNHNN and CDR2 SYGVQD (reference sequence). The CDR3: CASSDVGGYGYTF. The CDR3, as DNA: TGCGCCAGCAGCGACGTCGGGGGCTATGGCTACACCTTC.

For the CDR3, the DNA is TGCGCCAGCAGCTTGGGGCACAATGAGCAGTTCTTC. Translated, it gives CASSLGHNEQFF. This chain links TRBV5-1 with TRBJ2-1; D gene unclear. The V gene's germline CDR1 is SGHRS and CDR2 YFSETQ. The ends were cut back, 0 bases at V and 5 bases at J, with 3 bases in the middle. The length of the CDR3 is 12 residues.

About this clone itself: This specimen includes other DNA sequences encoding the same CDR3. The rearrangement links TRBV10-2 to TRBJ2-7; no clear D gene. The CDR3 runs 13 residues. V was shortened by 0 bases and J by 6 bases, with 9 bases between the two germline ends. The germline CDR1 and CDR2 sequences are WSHSY and SAAADI. DNA for the CDR3: TGCGCCAGCAGTGAGTCCGGCGGAGTCGAGCAGTACTTC. Translation: CASSESGGVEQYF.

This clone showed up just a few times. CDR3 sequence (DNA): TGTGCCAGCAGCCTACAGGGAAACGAGCAGTACTTC. It is translated as CASSLQGNEQYF. The chain couples TRBV7-9 to TRBJ2-7; TRBD1 is a possible D gene (6 bases). CDR1 SEHNR and CDR2 FQNEAQ come from the germline V gene (reference sequence). V lost 5 bases to trimming and J lost 5 bases, with 10 bases between them. The CDR3 is 12 residues long.